This T cell receptor beta chain comes out of a study of cytomegalovirus exposure and HLA in healthy donors. Study outcomes and limitations: Rare TCR sequences dominated, though some public TCRs recurred in many donors.

This clone qualifies as medium-sized. The antigen remains unidentified. Trimming removed 7 bases from V and 3 bases from J, with 10 bases in between. The CDR3 length is 12 residues. CDR1 SGHTA and CDR2 FQGNSA come from the germline V gene. The PCR was carried out with 60 Vbeta primers and 13 Jbeta primers. Assay: immunoSEQ multiplex PCR; the TCRdb copy retains only in-frame clones and omits some. The sample records 150,000 to 200,000 clones, about 78% being singletons. The sequence was obtained from a man between 40 and 49 years old in good health and CMV-seronegative. The rearrangement uses TRBV7-2 and TRBJ2-7; D is possibly TRBD1 (6 bases). The sequenced material came from PBMCs. The CDR3 loop reads CASKTGVYEQYF. As DNA, the CDR3 is TGTGCCAGCAAGACAGGAGTCTACGAGCAGTACTTC.